The clone carrying this T cell receptor (beta chain) was seen many times. The data stem from a study of early T cells in non-severe SARS-CoV-2 infection. The length of the CDR3 is 14 residues. V was clipped by 0 bases and J by 4 bases, with 9 bases between them. CDR1 is SNHLY and CDR2 is FYNNEI in the germline V gene. cDNA molecules, individually, were tagged with unique molecular identifiers. TCRdb re-derived calls from the 5' RACE reads in MiXCR, one entry per CDR3 protein. The repertoire includes about 52,000 distinct CDR3 sequences, 6.2% of them detected once, and roughly 4% sits in the top ten. The sequence derives from an adult who was a healthcare worker with PCR-confirmed SARS-CoV-2 infection or an uninfected control (not recorded which). Sequencing input: whole blood. The V call is TRBV2, the J call TRBJ1-1, with D perhaps TRBD1 (6 bases). CDR3 loop: CASSEARTATEAFF. The DNA of the CDR3 is TGTGCCAGCAGTGAAGCTCGGACAGCCACTGAAGCTTTCTTT.